This TCR beta chain is drawn from a study of blood T cell repertoires in COVID-19. Overall study: The study drew acute and convalescent COVID-19 samples from the United States, Italy and Spain. PBMCs, B-cell-depleted T cells, or T cells provided the cDNA or gDNA that made up the material.

From germline, CDR1 is SGHTA and CDR2 FQGTGA. The CDR3 runs to 14 residues. Losses at the gene ends were 5 bases for V and 1 base for J; bases not matched to a gene: 4. Participants' reported clinical history set cohort assignment. Only in-frame clones appear in the TCRdb table, and some are missing; sequencing was by immunoSEQ multiplex PCR. The data contain about 130,000 clones, approximately 80% of them singletons. The sample consisted of PBMCs or T cells enriched from blood (not recorded which). The V gene is TRBV7-3, the J gene TRBJ2-5, with 7 bases aligning to TRBD1. The receptor was derived from a man in his fifties or sixties who had recovered from COVID-19. The chain's CDR3 is CASSAQGRQETQYF. In nucleotides, the CDR3 is TGTGCCAGCAGCGCACAGGGGCGCCAAGAGACCCAGTACTTC.